This note documents a single T cell receptor beta chain sequence. It has no known antigen specificity. Per-base quality was not reported, and no clone a single base away is much larger than it. This record belongs to a study of long-term antiretroviral therapy in people with HIV (dated by TCRdb to between 2020 and 2023). For context, the study as a whole: The earliest samples were collected roughly a decade before the 2015 WHO recommendation for immediate ART, at a time when ART was usually postponed until CD4 counts fell. A retrospective serial study tested whether ART initiation and durable HIV suppression were associated with changes in peripheral blood TRB repertoire composition and diversity. A total of 192 cryopreserved PBMC samples were contributed to the cohort by 30 adults with confirmed HIV infection, with samples collected serially over a mean of about 6 years (range 1-12). Of the 25 to 30 participants with HIV, roughly twelve were female. No cross-contamination during QIAcube processing was seen in test extractions of a monoclonal T-cell line run alongside 25 to 35 polyclonal samples.

CDR1 SQVTM and CDR2 ANQGSEA were looked up in the germline V gene. The CDR3 has 13 amino acids, counting the end cysteine and phenylalanine. Left in the record is the CDR3 DNA by itself, 39 bases read in frame from the first base. The immunoSEQ hsTCRB v3.0 assay was used at survey level resolution for TRB variable region sequencing. The target sequencing depth for TRB was roughly 35,000-50,000 T-cell genomes per sample. An Illumina MiSeq with a v3 150-cycle kit was used to sequence the pooled TRB libraries. On the study's bioinformatics: Repertoire analysis ran in R within a reproducible Nextflow workflow covering QC, data transformation and analysis. Custom analyses were implemented in LymphoSeq2, an R package for AIRR-Seq data exploration. Several samples that yielded fewer than 5000 total TRB sequences were excluded, so that more than 150 HIV repertoires were analyzed. Among the approximately 200 retained HIV repertoires, about 60 were collected before ART initiation and about 130 were collected after ART initiation. Repertoires were downsampled to 5000 TRB nucleotide sequences, with summary statistics averaged over 100 downsampling iterations. Only TRB sequences with CDR3 regions of at least seven amino acids were retained for analysis. Diversity was measured with a Shannon entropy-derived clonality score and the Gini coefficient. In repertoire networks, the top 5000 CDR3 amino acid sequences were linked whenever an edit distance of one separated two sequences. GLIPH2 predicted antigen specificity groups and MHC restriction for TRB CDR3 amino acid sequences. CDR3 amino acid sequences were matched against VDJdb and McPAS-TCR to flag known CMV, EBV, HIV or tissue antigen associations. Pre-ART, post-ART and control groups were compared with Wilcoxon signed-rank tests and Holm-Bonferroni correction. Drawn from immuneACCESS, this table holds only the in-frame rearrangements with V and J called that TCRdb kept. Clones are partly lost; checked studies trace under half to an unresolved V gene and leave the rest unexplained. That table furnishes V, J and clone size, whereas the DNA furnished D and trimming. The sample contains approximately 29,000 clones, 80% to 95% of them found a single time. Together, the top ten hold approximately 4.5% of the sample.

To be included, a participant needed at least one PBMC sample from before ART initiation plus at least two post-ART samples. Treatment was received in the United States of America by all participants with HIV. Before DNA extraction, cryopreserved samples of roughly 0.9-11 million PBMC were thawed and washed. At the time of the earliest PBMC sample, participants with HIV were aged between roughly 20 and 54 years. PBMC samples from each participant spanned 1-4 timepoints before ART initiation and 2-8 timepoints after ART initiation, with a median of 7 samples. For every participant, serial HIV viral load, CD4+ T-cell count, ART history and demographic data were obtained. Genomic DNA was extracted from unsorted PBMC with a Qiagen kit on a QIAcube, processed in batches of 12 samples. The research as a whole found: The samples span the years 2004 to 2017, and the ART regimens used may be less effective than current regimens. At every time point, the repertoire was dominated by expanded TRB clones first identified before ART initiation, although this dominance fluctuated and, in many PLHIV, declined after ART. Starting ART was linked to a significant rise in TRB diversity, yet even with long-term ART the diversity remained significantly lower than in transplant donor controls. Since PBMC availability was limited, sequencing covered only the TCR beta chain, with no alpha chain pairing. Inferences about post-ART repertoire changes are limited because no data were available on ART adherence, viral resistance or therapy changes. CDR3 length ranges in HIV repertoires were narrower than in controls, and network structure suggested an antigen-experienced repertoire with only a slight naive shift after ART. Because pre-ART samples had limited cell numbers, profiling was done on unsorted PBMC rather than on sorted CD4+ and CD8+ T cells.

Source: unsorted PBMCs, taken 5.2 years after starting antiretroviral therapy. The clonotype comes from a woman aged 40 to 50 with HIV. The chain was built from TRBV29-1 and TRBJ2-5; TRBD1 agrees with 9 junctional bases. Gene TRBJ2-7 matches the end of the DNA better, so the J call may be wrong. The DNA sequence is as follows: TGCAGCGTTTGGGACAGGGTATCCTACGAGCAGTACTTC. Its product reads: CSVWDRVSYEQYF.